This record covers a single T cell receptor beta chain. This clone was seen a handful of times. This receptor's antigen is unknown. No base quality information exists; no much larger clone differs at one position. To prepare the library, the immunoSEQ multiplex PCR assay was applied. Alongside multiparametric flow cytometry, deep sequencing of rearranged TCR beta loci was used to profile the T cell repertoires. TCRdb re-hosts the immuneACCESS table, in-frame sequences only. Its copies lack some clones; in the studies checked, an unresolved V gene accounts for under half of them, and the cause for the rest is not known. This sample gives approximately 91,000 clones in total; 83% of them show up just once. The ten largest clonotypes hold 1.2% to 1.5% of the sample. These data originate in a study of lymphopenia after photon versus proton radiotherapy (dated by TCRdb to about 2019). Study-level background: The study compared the immunological effects of photon versus proton radiation therapy in patients with gastrointestinal tumors who developed high-grade lymphopenia. The cohort comprised 20 or so patients with gastrointestinal tumors who received either photon or proton therapy and then developed lymphopenia. The goal of the study was to characterize the differences between the two radiation modalities in how they affect the immune system.

Trimming costs V 3 bases and J 3 bases, and their ends lie 14 bases apart. Counted from cysteine to phenylalanine, this CDR3 has 15 amino acids. Only the CDR3 part of the read is kept: 45 bases, read in frame from the first base. CDR1 LNHDA and CDR2 SQIVND are derived from the germline V gene (reference sequence). Beyond this particular receptor, the publication reports: Relative stability during treatment was observed in proton-treated patients, whereas loss of naive T cells and TCR diversity and gain of effector/memory populations were observed in photon-treated patients. After the lymphocyte count nadir, oligoclonal expansion, especially of CD8+ Temra cells, was observed in photon-treated repertoires, and the drop in diversity was driven by this expansion. Across the cohort, an inverse correlation was found between a larger post-nadir drop in TCR diversity and overall survival time among patients who died. The survival association was assessed only in patients who died, and the authors presented better survival with proton therapy as a possibility rather than a demonstrated result.

The chain was built from TRBV19 and TRBJ1-2; TRBD1 is a weak D gene call, 6 bases matching. The source of this sequence is a man aged 55 to 70 with pancreatic cancer. The material sequenced was peripheral blood, taken from a patient treated with proton-based radiotherapy. The CDR3 protein: CASSMLFGGDYGYTF. The bases read TGTGCCAGTAGTATGCTATTTGGGGGCGACTATGGCTACACCTTC.